This T cell receptor beta chain was obtained from a study of T cells in Graves' hyperthyroidism and ophthalmopathy. A remark on this clonotype: A junction end diverges from the germline sequence, so it may reflect a read error.

It was RNA transcripts that yielded the amplified TCR beta CDR3 regions. First-round RT-PCR targeting the TCR CDR3 was performed with the HTBI primer set. TCRdb ran MiXCR on the multiplex PCR reads and lists one entry per CDR3 protein. This table holds 50,000 to 60,000 distinct CDR3 sequences, 49% found once. The V gene's germline CDR1 is SGHVS and CDR2 FQNEAQ. CDR3 length: 14 amino acids. Sequencing was performed on blood. The V call is TRBV7-8, the J call TRBJ2-3, with TRBD2 matching over 9 bases. The sequence came from a young woman with Graves' ophthalmopathy. This CDR3 reads CASSLAGINGTQYF. CDR3 nucleotides: TGTGCCAGCAGCCTAGCGGGAATAAACGGTACGCAGTATTTT.